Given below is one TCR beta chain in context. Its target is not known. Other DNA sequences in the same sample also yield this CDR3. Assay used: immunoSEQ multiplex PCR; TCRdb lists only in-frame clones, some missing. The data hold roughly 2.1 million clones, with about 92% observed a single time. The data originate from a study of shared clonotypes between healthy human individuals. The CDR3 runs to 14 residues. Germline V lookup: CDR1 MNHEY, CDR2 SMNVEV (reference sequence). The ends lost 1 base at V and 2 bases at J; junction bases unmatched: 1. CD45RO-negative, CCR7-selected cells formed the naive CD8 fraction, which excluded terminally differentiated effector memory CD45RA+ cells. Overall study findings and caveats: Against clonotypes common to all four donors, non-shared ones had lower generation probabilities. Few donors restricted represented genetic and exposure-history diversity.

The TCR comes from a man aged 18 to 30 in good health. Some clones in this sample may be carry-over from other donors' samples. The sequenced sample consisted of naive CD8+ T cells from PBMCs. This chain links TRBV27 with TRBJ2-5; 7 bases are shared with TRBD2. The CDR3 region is CASSLLAGQETQYF. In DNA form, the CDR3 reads TGTGCCAGCAGTTTATTAGCGGGTCAAGAGACCCAGTACTTC.